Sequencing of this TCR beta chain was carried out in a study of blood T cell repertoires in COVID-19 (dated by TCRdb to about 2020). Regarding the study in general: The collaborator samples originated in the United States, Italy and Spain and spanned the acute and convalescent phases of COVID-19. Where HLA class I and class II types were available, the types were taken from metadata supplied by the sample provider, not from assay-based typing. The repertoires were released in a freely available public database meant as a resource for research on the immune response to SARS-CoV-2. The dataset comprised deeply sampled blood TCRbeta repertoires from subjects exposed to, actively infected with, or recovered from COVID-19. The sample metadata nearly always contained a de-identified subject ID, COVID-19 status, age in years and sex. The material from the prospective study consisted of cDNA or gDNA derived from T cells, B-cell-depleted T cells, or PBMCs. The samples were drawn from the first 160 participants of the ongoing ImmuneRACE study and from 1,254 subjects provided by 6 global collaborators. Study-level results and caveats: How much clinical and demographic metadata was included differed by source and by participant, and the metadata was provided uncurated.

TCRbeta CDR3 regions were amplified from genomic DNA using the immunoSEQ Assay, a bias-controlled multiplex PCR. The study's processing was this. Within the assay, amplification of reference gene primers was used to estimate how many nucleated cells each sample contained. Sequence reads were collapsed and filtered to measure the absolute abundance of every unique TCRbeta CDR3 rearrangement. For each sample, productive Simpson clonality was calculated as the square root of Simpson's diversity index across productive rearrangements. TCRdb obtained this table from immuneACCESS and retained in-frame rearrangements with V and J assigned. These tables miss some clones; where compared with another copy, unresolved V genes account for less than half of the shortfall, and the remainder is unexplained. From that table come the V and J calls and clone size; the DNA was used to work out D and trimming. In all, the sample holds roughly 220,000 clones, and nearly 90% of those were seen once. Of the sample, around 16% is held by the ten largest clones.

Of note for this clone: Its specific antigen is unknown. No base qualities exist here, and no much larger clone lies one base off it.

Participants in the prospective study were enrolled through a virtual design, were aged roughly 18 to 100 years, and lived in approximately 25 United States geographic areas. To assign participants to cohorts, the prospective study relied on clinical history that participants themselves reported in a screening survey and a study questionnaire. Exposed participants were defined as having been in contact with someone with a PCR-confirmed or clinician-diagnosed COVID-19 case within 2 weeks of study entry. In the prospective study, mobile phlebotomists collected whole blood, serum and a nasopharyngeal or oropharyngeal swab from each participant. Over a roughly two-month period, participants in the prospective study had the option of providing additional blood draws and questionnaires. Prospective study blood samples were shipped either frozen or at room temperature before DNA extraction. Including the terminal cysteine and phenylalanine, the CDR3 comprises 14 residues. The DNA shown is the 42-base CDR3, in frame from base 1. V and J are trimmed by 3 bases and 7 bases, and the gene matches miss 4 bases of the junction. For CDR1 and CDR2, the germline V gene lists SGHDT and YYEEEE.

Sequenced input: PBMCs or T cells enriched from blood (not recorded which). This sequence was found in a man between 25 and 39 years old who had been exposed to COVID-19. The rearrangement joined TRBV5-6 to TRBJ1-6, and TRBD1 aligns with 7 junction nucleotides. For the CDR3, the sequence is CASSYGDRNSPLHF. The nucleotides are TGTGCCAGCAGCTACGGGGACAGAAATTCACCCCTCCACTTT.